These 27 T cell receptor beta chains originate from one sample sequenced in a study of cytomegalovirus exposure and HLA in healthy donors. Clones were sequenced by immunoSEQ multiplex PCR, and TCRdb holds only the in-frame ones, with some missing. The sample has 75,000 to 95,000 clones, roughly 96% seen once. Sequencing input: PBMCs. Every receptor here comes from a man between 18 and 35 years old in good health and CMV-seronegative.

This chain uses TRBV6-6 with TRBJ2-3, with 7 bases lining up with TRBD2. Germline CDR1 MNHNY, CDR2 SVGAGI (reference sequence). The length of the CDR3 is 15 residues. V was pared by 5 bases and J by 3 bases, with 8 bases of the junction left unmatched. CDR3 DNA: TGTGCCAGCAGTCCCGGGACTACCAAAACAGATACGCAGTATTTT. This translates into CASSPGTTKTDTQYF.

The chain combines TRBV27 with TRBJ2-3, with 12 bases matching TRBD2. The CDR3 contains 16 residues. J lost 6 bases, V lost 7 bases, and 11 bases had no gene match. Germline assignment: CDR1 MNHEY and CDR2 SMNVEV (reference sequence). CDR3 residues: CASTKRLAGVVDTQYF. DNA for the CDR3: TGTGCCAGCACCAAGCGACTAGCGGGAGTAGTGGATACGCAGTATTTT.

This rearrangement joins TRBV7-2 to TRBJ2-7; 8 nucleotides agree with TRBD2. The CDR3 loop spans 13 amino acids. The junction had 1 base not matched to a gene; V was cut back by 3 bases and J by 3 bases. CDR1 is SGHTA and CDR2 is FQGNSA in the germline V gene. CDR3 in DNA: TGTGCCAGCAGCTTTGCGGGAGGCTACGAGCAGTACGTC. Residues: CASSFAGGYEQYV.

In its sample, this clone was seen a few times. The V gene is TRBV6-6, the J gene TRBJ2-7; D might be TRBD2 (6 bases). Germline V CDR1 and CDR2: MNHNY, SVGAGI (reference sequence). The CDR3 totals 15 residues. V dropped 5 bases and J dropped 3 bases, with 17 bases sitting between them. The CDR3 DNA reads TGTGCCAGCAGTCATAGCGGACTGACGGACTACGAGCAGTACTTC. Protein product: CASSHSGLTDYEQYF.

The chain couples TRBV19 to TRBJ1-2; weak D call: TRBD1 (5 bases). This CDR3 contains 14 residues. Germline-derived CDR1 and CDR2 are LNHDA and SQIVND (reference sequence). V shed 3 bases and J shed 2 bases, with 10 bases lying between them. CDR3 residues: CASSMRRGNYGYTF. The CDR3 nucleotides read TGTGCCAGTAGTATGAGGAGGGGCAACTATGGCTACACCTTC.

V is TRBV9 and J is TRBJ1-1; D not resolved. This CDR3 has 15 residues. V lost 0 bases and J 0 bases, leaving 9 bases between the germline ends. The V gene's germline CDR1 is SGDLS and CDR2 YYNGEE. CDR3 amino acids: CASSVAEFVNTEAFF. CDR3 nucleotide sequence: TGTGCCAGCAGCGTAGCTGAGTTTGTGAACACTGAAGCTTTCTTT.

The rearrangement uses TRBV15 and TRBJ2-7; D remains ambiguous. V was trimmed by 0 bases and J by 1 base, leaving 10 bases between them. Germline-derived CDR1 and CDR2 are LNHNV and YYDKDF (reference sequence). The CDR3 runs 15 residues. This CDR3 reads CATSRDRRASYEQYF. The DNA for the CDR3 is TGTGCCACCAGCAGAGATCGGAGAGCGTCCTACGAGCAGTACTTC.

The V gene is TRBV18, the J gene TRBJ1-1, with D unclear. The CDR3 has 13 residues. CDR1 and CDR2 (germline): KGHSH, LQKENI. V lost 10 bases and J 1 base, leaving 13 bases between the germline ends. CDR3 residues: CATTESENTEAFF. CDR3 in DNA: TGTGCCACCACCGAATCAGAGAACACTGAAGCTTTCTTT.

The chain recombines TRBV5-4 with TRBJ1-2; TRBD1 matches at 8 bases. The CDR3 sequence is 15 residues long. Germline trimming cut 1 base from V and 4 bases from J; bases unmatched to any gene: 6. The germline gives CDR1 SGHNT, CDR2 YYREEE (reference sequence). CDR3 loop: CASSLIDRGIYGYTF. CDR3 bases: TGTGCCAGCAGCTTGATCGACAGGGGTATCTATGGCTACACCTTC.

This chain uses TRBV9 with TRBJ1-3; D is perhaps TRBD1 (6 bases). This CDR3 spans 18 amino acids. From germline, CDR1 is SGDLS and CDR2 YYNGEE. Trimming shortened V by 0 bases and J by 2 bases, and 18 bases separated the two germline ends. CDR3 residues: CASSVESTLAGAGNTIYF. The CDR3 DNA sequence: TGTGCCAGCAGCGTAGAATCTACGTTGGCAGGGGCTGGAAACACCATATATTTT.

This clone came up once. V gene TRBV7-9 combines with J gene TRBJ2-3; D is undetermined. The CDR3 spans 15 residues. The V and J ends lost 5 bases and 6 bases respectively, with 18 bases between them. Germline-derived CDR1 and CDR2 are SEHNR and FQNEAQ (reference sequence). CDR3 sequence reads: CASSPAGGDWDTQYF. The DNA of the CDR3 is TGTGCCAGCAGCCCTGCCGGTGGAGACTGGGATACGCAGTATTTT.

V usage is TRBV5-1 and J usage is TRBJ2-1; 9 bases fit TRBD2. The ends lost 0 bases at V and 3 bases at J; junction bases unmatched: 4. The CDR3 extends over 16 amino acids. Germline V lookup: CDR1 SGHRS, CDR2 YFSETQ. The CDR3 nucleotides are TGCGCCAGCAGCTTGGCCGTTAGCGGGAGCTACAATGAGCAGTTCTTC. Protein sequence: CASSLAVSGSYNEQFF. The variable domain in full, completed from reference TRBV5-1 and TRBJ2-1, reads KAGVTQTPRYLIKTRGQQVTLSCSPISGHRSVSWYQQTPGQGLQFLFEYFSETQRNKGNFPGRFSGRQFSNSRSEMNVSTLELGDSALYLCASSLAVSGSYNEQFFGPGTRLTVL.

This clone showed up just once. CDR3 nucleotides: TGTGCCAGCAGCGCCTTATCGAGGGTCTCTAGTTGGGATACGCAGTATTTT. This sequence encodes CASSALSRVSSWDTQYF. J is TRBJ2-3 and V is TRBV9, with D possibly being TRBD2 (5 bases). The ends were cut back, 3 bases at V and 6 bases at J, with 23 bases in the middle. This CDR3 comprises 17 residues. The germline V gene has CDR1 SGDLS and CDR2 YYNGEE. The whole variable domain, remainder taken from reference TRBV9 and TRBJ2-3, is DSGVTQTPKHLITATGQRVTLRCSPRSGDLSVYWYQQSLDQGLQFLIQYYNGEERAKGNILERFSAQQFPDLHSELNLSSLELGDSALYFCASSALSRVSSWDTQYFGPGTRLTVL.

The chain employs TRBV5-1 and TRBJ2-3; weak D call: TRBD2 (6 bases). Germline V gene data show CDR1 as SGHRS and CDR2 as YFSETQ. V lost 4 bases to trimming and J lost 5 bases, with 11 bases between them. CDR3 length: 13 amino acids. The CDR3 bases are TGCGCCAGCAGCGGGGGAGCGGGAGATACGCAGTATTTT. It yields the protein CASSGGAGDTQYF.

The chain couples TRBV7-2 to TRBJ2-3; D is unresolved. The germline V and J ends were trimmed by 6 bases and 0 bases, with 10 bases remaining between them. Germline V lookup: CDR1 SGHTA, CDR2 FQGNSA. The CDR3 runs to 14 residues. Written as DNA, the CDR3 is TGTGCCAGCAGTCGTACACCTAGCACAGATACGCAGTATTTT. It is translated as CASSRTPSTDTQYF.

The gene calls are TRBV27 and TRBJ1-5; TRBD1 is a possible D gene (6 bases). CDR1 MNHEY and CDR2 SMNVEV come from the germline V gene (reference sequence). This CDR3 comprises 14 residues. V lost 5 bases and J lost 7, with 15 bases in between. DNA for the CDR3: TGTGCCAGCAGTCCCGGGGGGCACGGGCAGCCCCAGCATTTT. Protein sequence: CASSPGGHGQPQHF.

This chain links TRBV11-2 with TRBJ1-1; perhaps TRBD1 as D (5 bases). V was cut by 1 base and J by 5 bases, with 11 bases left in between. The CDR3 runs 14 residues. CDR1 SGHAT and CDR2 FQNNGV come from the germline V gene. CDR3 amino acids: CASSLAGEQTEAFF. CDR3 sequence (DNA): TGTGCCAGCAGCTTAGCGGGGGAACAGACTGAAGCTTTCTTT.

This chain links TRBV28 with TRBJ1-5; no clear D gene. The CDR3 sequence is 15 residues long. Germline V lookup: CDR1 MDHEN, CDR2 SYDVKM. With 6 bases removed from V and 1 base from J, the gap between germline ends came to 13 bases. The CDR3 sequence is CASRTVPGSNQPQHF. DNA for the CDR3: TGTGCCAGCAGAACCGTTCCGGGGAGCAATCAGCCCCAGCATTTT. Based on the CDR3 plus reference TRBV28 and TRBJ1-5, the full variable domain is DVKVTQSSRYLVKRTGEKVFLECVQDMDHENMFWYRQDPGLGLRLIYFSYDVKMKEKGDIPEGYSVSREKKERFSLILESASTNQTSMYLCASRTVPGSNQPQHFGDGTRLSIL.

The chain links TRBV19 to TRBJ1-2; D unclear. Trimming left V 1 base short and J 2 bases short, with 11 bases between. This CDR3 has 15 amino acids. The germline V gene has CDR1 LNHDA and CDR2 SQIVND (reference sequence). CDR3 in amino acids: CASSIARVRNYGYTF. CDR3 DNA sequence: TGTGCCAGTAGTATAGCGCGGGTGCGGAACTATGGCTACACCTTC.

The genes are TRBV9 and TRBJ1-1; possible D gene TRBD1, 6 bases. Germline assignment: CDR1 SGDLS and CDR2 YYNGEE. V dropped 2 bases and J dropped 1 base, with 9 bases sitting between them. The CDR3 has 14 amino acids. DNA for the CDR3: TGTGCCAGCAGCGTGGCAGGGGCGAACACTGAAGCTTTCTTT. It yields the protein CASSVAGANTEAFF.

CDR3 in amino acids: CASSSPLASAETQYF. The CDR3 nucleotides read TGTGCCAGCAGTTCCCCACTAGCGTCTGCGGAGACCCAGTACTTC. The J gene is TRBJ2-5, the V gene TRBV6-6, with 7 bases identical to TRBD2. Germline values: CDR1 MNHNY, CDR2 SVGAGI (reference sequence). The CDR3 runs to 15 residues. V was pared by 4 bases and J by 5 bases, with 10 bases of the junction left unmatched.

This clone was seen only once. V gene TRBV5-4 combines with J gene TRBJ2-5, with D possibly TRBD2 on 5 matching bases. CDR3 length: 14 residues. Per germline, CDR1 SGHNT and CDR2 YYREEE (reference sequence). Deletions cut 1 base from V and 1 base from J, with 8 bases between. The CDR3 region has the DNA TGTGCCAGCAGCTTGCTAGCTTCCCAAGAGACCCAGTACTTC. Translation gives CASSLLASQETQYF.

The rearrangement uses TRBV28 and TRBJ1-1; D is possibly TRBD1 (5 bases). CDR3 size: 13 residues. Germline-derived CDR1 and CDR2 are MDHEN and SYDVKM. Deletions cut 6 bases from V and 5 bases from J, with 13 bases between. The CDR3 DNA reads TGTGCCAGCAGCCCGGACATGGGGACTGAAGCTTTCTTT. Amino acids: CASSPDMGTEAFF.

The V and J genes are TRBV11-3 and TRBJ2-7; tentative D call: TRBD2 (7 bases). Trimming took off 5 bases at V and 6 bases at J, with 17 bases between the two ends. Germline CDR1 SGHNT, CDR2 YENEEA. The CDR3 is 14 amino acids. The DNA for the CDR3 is TGTGCCAGCAGCCCGGCGGGGGCAGGGTTCGAGCAGTACGTC. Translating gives CASSPAGAGFEQYV.

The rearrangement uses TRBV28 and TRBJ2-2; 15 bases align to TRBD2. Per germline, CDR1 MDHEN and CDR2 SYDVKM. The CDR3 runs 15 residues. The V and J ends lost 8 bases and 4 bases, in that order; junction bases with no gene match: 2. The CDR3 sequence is CASWTSGRVTGELFF. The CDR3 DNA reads TGTGCCAGCTGGACTAGCGGGAGGGTCACCGGGGAGCTGTTTTTT.

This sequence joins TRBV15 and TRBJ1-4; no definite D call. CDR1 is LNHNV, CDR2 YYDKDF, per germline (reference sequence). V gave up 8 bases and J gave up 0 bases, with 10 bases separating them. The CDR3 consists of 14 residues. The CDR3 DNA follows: TGTGCCACCTCGGCGGGGACAACTAATGAAAAACTGTTTTTT. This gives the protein CATSAGTTNEKLFF.

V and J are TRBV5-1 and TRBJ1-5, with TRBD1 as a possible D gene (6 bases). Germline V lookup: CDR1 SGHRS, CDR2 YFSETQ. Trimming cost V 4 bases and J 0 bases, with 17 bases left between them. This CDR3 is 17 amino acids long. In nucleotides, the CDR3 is TGCGCCAGCAGCCCGGGGGGGGGCAGTTATAGCAATCAGCCCCAGCATTTT. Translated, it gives CASSPGGGSYSNQPQHF.